What follows is one T cell receptor (beta chain) and its context. Per the original data handling: Reference gene primer amplification gave estimated nucleated cell counts. Clones were read by immunoSEQ multiplex PCR, and TCRdb kept only the in-frame ones, dropping some. V and J calls plus clone size are reproduced from that table; the DNA served to infer D and trimming. The sample holds about 260,000 clones, nearly 90% seen once. This entry is derived from a study of blood T cell repertoires in COVID-19. About the research overall: Collection of acute and convalescent COVID-19 samples took place in the United States, Italy and Spain. From T cells, B-cell-depleted T cells, or PBMCs came the material, which was cDNA or gDNA.

Input material: peripheral blood. This TCR came from a human donor in a cohort sampled during active COVID-19.

The CDR3 loop reads CASSPLTGQETQYF. CDR3 bases: TGTGCCAGCAGCCCGTTGACAGGTCAAGAGACCCAGTACTTC. The chain recombines TRBV14 with TRBJ2-5; possibly TRBD1 for D (6 bases). The V and J ends lost 4 bases and 2 bases respectively, with 11 bases between them. This CDR3 spans 14 amino acids. Per the germline V gene, CDR1 is SGHDN and CDR2 is FVKESK.